This record looks at one T cell receptor beta chain sequence and its context. The antigen it binds to is not known. Base qualities are not at hand, and no much larger clone is one base apart. This entry is derived from a study of cytomegalovirus exposure and HLA in healthy donors (dated by TCRdb to about 2017). About the study as a whole: In an earlier analysis of approximately 500 of the donors, 276 Gb of sequence data and 90 million to 120 million unique TCR beta sequences from 180 million or so T cells were reported. About 300 gigabases of sequencing data and tens of millions of unique TCR sequences were included in an early release covering several hundred HLA-typed donors. Of the roughly 400 genotyped donors, 65% to 90% were placed in the genetic ancestry cluster associated with self-reported Caucasian donors. The study was designed to test whether signatures of past pathogen exposure could be identified by cataloging public T cell receptors. The study used immunosequencing to profile the T cell repertoires of approximately 630 subjects and linked those repertoires to cytomegalovirus serostatus. A separate validation cohort of 100 to 150 different subjects was used in addition to the roughly 640-subject first cohort. High-throughput TCR immunosequencing, statistical association of individual TCRs with disease status, and machine learning were combined to predict cytomegalovirus infection status. A later analysis re-examined previously published TCR beta repertoires from more than 600 donors and added high-resolution HLA genotyping to investigate patterns of TCR occurrence. Rather than drawing on any new phenotypic data, the later analysis identified candidate immune exposures from TCR beta sequences and the way those sequences occurred across donors. In an earlier analysis of 500 to 650 of the donors, high-throughput TCR beta sequencing was used to judge whether each TCR beta V gene segment behaved as functional or pseudogenic. Donor age, sex, ethnicity and CMV serostatus were compiled together with the repertoire data. A later genetic analysis used genome-wide SNP genotypes for about 60% of the roughly 700 donors, treating that subset as a discovery cohort. Every discovery cohort repertoire had been produced on one sequencing platform. HLA typing covered class I and class II loci at four-digit resolution. The number of donors typed differed by locus, with roughly 620-630 for A, B, C, DRB1 and DQB1, 522 for DQA1, approximately 570 for DPA1, and under 490 for DPB1. Roughly 5 DR-DQ haplotypes were handled as single units for association and clustering, since linkage in the cohort was strong. Across under 500 genotyped donors of the cohort, an average of approximately 240,000 unique TCR beta nucleotide sequences per donor were sequenced, and 15% to 20% of those sequences were non-productive. The research as a whole found: Because HLA typing was unavailable for some donors at each locus, only the typed subset was used in association tests. In an earlier analysis of roughly 500 of the donors, most TCR beta V segments appeared in productive rearrangements about 87% or about 30% of the time, broadly matching IMGT annotations. Cytomegalovirus status was reported to be diagnosed by the classifier with high specificity and sensitivity in both the original and validation cohorts. Correlated functional status among segregating V segments might reflect linkage disequilibrium, but an unknown experimental factor could not be ruled out. The only immune exposure information available for the cohort was CMV serostatus. Compared with equally common non-associated chains, HLA-associated TCR beta chains in a later analysis were more clonally expanded and had lower generation probabilities. According to a later genetic analysis, donors in an Asian-associated ancestry cluster had fewer N-insertions in productive TCRs than the roughly 670-donor mean. This cohort had only TCR beta chains sequenced, and the lack of alpha or paired-chain data limited which features could be detected. Roughly uniform sequencing depth across donors was assumed in presence/absence analyses, although this assumption may not hold. When HLA alleles, especially DR and DQ, strongly co-occurred, TCR associations were difficult to assign to individual alleles. In a later genetic analysis, a missense DCLRE1C variant was associated with V-gene and J-gene trimming of TCR beta chains, and the association was replicated in an independent cohort. A further reported finding was that TCR beta sequences accurately predicted the HLA-A and HLA-B alleles for most subjects in the first cohort. In vitro tests confirmed that a few of the cytomegalovirus-associated TCR beta chains recognize cytomegalovirus antigens. The earlier analysis of about 600 of the donors excluded 15 to 20 rarely observed V segments, including chromosome 9 orphons, because counts were too low. Several of the top co-occurrence clusters appeared to be linked to parvovirus B19, influenza, CMV and Epstein-Barr virus, according to a later analysis. A total of 150 or so TCR beta chains were listed by the study as associated with cytomegalovirus. In a later analysis, TCR association rates were found to vary across HLA loci, with the most associated TCRs seen for DRB1 alleles and the fewest for HLA-C alleles. At a false discovery rate of 0.05, a later analysis linked around 17,000 TCR beta sequences to specific HLA alleles. A cluster of highly shared sequence variants was judged likely to represent a technical artifact of the sequencing pipeline. Most TCR sequences were observed very rarely across donors, whereas some public TCRs were present in many individuals. The authors suggested that the approach could potentially be extended to other disease states and immunological phenotypes. According to a later analysis, most CMV-associated TCR beta chains appeared to be HLA-restricted, and the HLA associations seemed to be driven largely by CMV exposure. Because the 87-base-pair reads could not distinguish some IMGT-functional V segments, including TRBV6-2 and TRBV6-3, those segments were excluded.

The cohort consisted of some 670 healthy bone marrow donors. All cohort members were sampled while nominally healthy, although unrecorded immune exposures were likely present. The donor tested CMV seropositive and was one of the 289 seropositive cohort members. Each donor provided a peripheral blood sample, and peripheral blood mononuclear cells were used for TCR beta sequencing. Genomic DNA was extracted from the blood cell samples with the Qiagen DNeasy Blood Extraction Kit. Trimming costs V 4 bases and J 0 bases, and their ends lie 6 bases apart. The CDR3 starts with the cysteine, ends with the phenylalanine, and has 13 residues. The kept DNA is CDR3 alone, 39 bases in frame from the first base. CDR1 and CDR2 (SNHLY, FYNNEI) derive from the germline V gene. Receptor libraries were prepared by the immunoSEQ multiplex PCR assay. For the multiplex PCR, a mixture combining 60 forward primers for TCR Vbeta segments and 13 reverse primers for TCR Jbeta segments was used. The CDR3 region of rearranged TCR beta genes was amplified from genomic DNA with a multiplex PCR assay. Amplified TCR beta libraries were sequenced as 87-base-pair reads on the Illumina HiSeq System. On the authors' methods: A later analysis counted 75 million to 100 million unique TCR beta chains across the 670 or so repertoires, and 10 million to 12 million of these chains were shared by at least two donors. Raw reads were error-corrected and collapsed into unique sequences by a nearest-neighbor algorithm in which closely related sequences were merged to remove PCR and sequencing errors. Alignment of CDR3 sequences to IMGT reference sequences was used to assign V, D and J gene segments. For a sequence to be retained, a match of at least six nucleotides was required to both a V gene segment and a J gene segment. A rearrangement counted as productive if the CDR3 had no stop codons and remained in frame with V and J, and every other rearrangement counted as non-productive. Following IMGT convention, CDR3 was defined as the stretch from the second conserved V-encoded cysteine up to the conserved J-encoded phenylalanine. In an earlier analysis of around 540 of the donors, sequences lacking an unambiguous match to a single V gene segment were excluded. An earlier analysis of approximately 590 of the donors classified V segments as functional when productive rearrangements were above 56.7% and as segregating when the standard deviation between donors was above 5%. A statistical classification framework was developed to diagnose cytomegalovirus status using the catalog of TCR beta chain sequences. In a later analysis, TCR nucleotide sequences were compared against IMGT/GENE-DB human TR gene sequences so that V and J genes could be assigned. In a later analysis, CDR3 sequences and most-parsimonious VDJ recombination scenarios were assigned using the TCRdist pipeline. In a later analysis, each TCR beta chain was defined by its CDR3 amino acid sequence together with its V-gene family, and reads lacking a unique V-gene family were excluded. As a way to deal with suspected cross-contamination and a sequencing artifact, a later analysis dropped hundreds of nucleotide sequences that were highly shared and had low generation probability. A later analysis calculated a clonal expansion index for each public chain from normalized within-repertoire ranks of inferred template counts. A later analysis computed generation probabilities with a VDJ recombination model fitted to out-of-frame rearrangements, and checked the results against IGoR. In a later analysis, hypergeometric tests were used to score TCR-TCR, TCR-HLA and TCR-CMV co-occurrence, with a repertoire-size bias correction applied to TCR pairs. In a later analysis, false discovery rates were estimated by permuting HLA or CMV assignments 20 times. In a later analysis, co-occurring TCRs were grouped using DBSCAN, with TCRdist sequence similarity added in when clustering inside HLA-allele-positive subsets. Repertoires with fewer than 30,000 or more than 120,000 public chains were left out of co-occurrence clustering, as were about 5 repertoires with anomalous nucleotide sharing. As stored in TCRdb, this immuneACCESS dataset retains in-frame rearrangements with V and J assigned. A fraction of the clones does not appear; measured against another copy, unresolved V genes explain less than half of the discrepancy, and the remainder lacks a known reason. V, J and clone size were drawn from that table, and D and trimming were deduced from the DNA. The sample contains under 150,000 clones, about 80% of them found a single time. Together, the top ten hold around 1.5% of the sample.

The sample consisted of PBMCs. This receptor was identified in a man in his thirties or forties in good health and CMV-seropositive. Here the chain combines TRBV2 and TRBJ1-1, with the D segment identity uncertain. The DNA is TGTGCCAGCAGTGCCGACATGAACACTGAAGCTTTCTTT. Translated, this is CASSADMNTEAFF.